The rows below give T cell receptor beta chains drawn from one sample of a study of blood T cells in healthy people across ages. TCRdb re-called the 5' RACE reads with MiXCR, one entry per CDR3 protein. Among some 1 million distinct CDR3 sequences listed, 35% to 55% were seen once. Source material: blood. These receptors came from a woman aged 60 to 75 in good health. Both conserved end residues are part of each CDR3. D genes are given only for firm matches. Clone size is given for some rows only: seen once, a few or many times, or a class if the clone is expanded.

D	size	V	J	CDR3	DNA
TRBD1	NA	TRBV5-1	TRBJ2-2	CASSAGTGFTGELFF	TGCGCCAGCAGCGCCGGGACAGGGTTCACCGGGGAGCTGTTTTTT
TRBD2	NA	TRBV20-1	TRBJ2-3	CSAIKTHSGSLSPDTQYF	TGCAGTGCCATTAAAACCCATAGCGGGAGTTTGAGTCCGGATACGCAGTATTTT
NA	NA	TRBV28	TRBJ2-5	CASSHKAGRETQYF	TGTGCCAGCAGTCACAAAGCAGGGAGAGAGACCCAGTACTTC
NA	NA	TRBV7-9	TRBJ1-6	CASSSTGLYSPLHF	TGTGCCAGCAGCTCGACAGGACTTTATTCACCCCTCCACTTT
NA	NA	TRBV2	TRBJ1-2	CASSAESTGDGYTF	TGTGCCAGCAGTGCGGAGAGCACAGGAGATGGCTACACCTTC
TRBD2	NA	TRBV20-1	TRBJ2-5	CSAALTSGAQETQYF	TGCAGTGCAGCCCTGACTAGCGGAGCCCAAGAGACCCAGTACTTC
NA	few	TRBV24-1	TRBJ2-4	CATSDGGVMGGKYF	TGTGCCACCAGTGATGGGGGTGTCATGGGCGGAAAGTACTTC
TRBD1	NA	TRBV4-1	TRBJ2-5	CASSQRGTGGQETQYF	TGCGCCAGCAGCCAACGTGGGACAGGGGGCCAAGAGACCCAGTACTTC
NA	NA	TRBV5-1	TRBJ1-2	CASNSGSSYGYTF	TGCGCCAGCAATTCGGGCAGTTCATATGGCTACACCTTC
TRBD2	many	TRBV4-2	TRBJ2-7	CASSQETGGPYEQYF	TGTGCCAGCAGCCAAGAGACGGGAGGTCCCTACGAGCAGTACTTC
NA	NA	TRBV2	TRBJ2-3	CASLTGVSGDTQYF	TGTGCCAGCCTGACAGGCGTGAGTGGAGATACGCAGTATTTT
TRBD1	few	TRBV9	TRBJ2-3	CASSVAPGGADTQYF	TGTGCCAGCAGCGTAGCCCCAGGGGGCGCAGATACGCAGTATTTT
NA	NA	TRBV27	TRBJ1-4	CASSPGIQLFF	TGTGCCAGCAGTCCGGGGATCCAGCTGTTTTTT
TRBD1	NA	TRBV5-6	TRBJ1-2	CASSSRDRRIYGYTF	TGTGCCAGCAGCTCCCGGGACAGGAGAATCTATGGCTACACCTTC
TRBD1	once	TRBV27	TRBJ2-5	CASSLLQGAPNEQYF	TGTGCCAGCAGTTTATTACAGGGGGCTCCGAATGAGCAGTACTTC
NA	NA	TRBV24-1	TRBJ1-1	CATSDLLGTEAFF	TGTGCCACCAGTGATTTGTTGGGAACTGAAGCTTTCTTT
TRBD2	NA	TRBV7-3	TRBJ2-3	CASSLAGGSLNTQYF	TGTGCCAGCAGCTTAGCGGGAGGAAGTTTAAATACGCAGTATTTT
NA	few	TRBV27	TRBJ2-3	CASSLTQGDTDTQYF	TGTGCCAGCAGCCTGACACAGGGAGACACAGATACGCAGTATTTT
NA	NA	TRBV4-1	TRBJ2-7	CASSQRQGEVEQYF	TGCGCCAGCAGCCAGAGGCAGGGTGAGGTCGAGCAGTACTTC
NA	NA	TRBV4-2	TRBJ2-5	CASSQDGTAGETQYF	TGTGCCAGCAGCCAAGATGGGACTGCGGGAGAGACCCAGTACTTC
NA	NA	TRBV6-5	TRBJ2-6	CASSSRALGANVLTF	TGTGCCAGCAGTTCCCGGGCTTTAGGGGCCAACGTCCTGACTTTC
TRBD1	NA	TRBV7-3	TRBJ2-6	CASRSTFTGTGGSGANVLTF	TGTGCCAGCAGATCTACATTCACCGGGACAGGGGGCTCTGGGGCCAACGTCCTGACTTTC
NA	few	TRBV7-2	TRBJ2-1	CASSLSQETQFF	TGTGCCAGCAGCTTATCTCAAGAGACCCAGTTCTTC
NA	NA	TRBV20-1	TRBJ2-1	CSAGTYNEQFF	TGCAGTGCTGGGACCTACAATGAGCAGTTCTTC
NA	NA	TRBV5-1	TRBJ1-2	CASSLPGVYGYTF	TGCGCCAGCAGCTTGCCGGGAGTCTATGGCTACACCTTC
TRBD1	NA	TRBV2	TRBJ1-2	CASSGASGTGIYGYTF	TGTGCCAGCAGTGGAGCCTCCGGGACAGGGATCTATGGCTACACCTTC
TRBD2	NA	TRBV29-1	TRBJ2-7	CSVSGLAGGQPYEQYF	TGCAGCGTGTCCGGACTAGCGGGAGGTCAACCCTACGAGCAGTACTTC
TRBD1	NA	TRBV3-1	TRBJ1-2	CASSGGQEEPYGYTF	TGTGCCAGCAGTGGCGGACAGGAGGAACCTTATGGCTACACCTTC
NA	once	TRBV27	TRBJ2-7	CASSQQGRAYEQYF	TGTGCCAGCAGCCAACAGGGGAGGGCCTACGAGCAGTACTTC
NA	NA	TRBV2	TRBJ2-3	CASSDPGGRATSTDTQYF	TGTGCCAGCAGTGACCCCGGGGGCAGGGCTACTAGCACAGATACGCAGTATTTT
NA	few	TRBV27	TRBJ2-1	CASSLVEYNEQFF	TGTGCCAGCAGTTTGGTGGAGTACAATGAGCAGTTCTTC
NA	NA	TRBV6-1	TRBJ1-1	CATTQGLYTEAFF	TGTGCCACCACCCAAGGGCTGTACACTGAAGCTTTCTTT
NA	NA	TRBV6-5	TRBJ2-5	CASSYPTGLGKETQYF	TGTGCCAGCAGTTACCCCACAGGGCTTGGCAAAGAGACCCAGTACTTC
NA	NA	TRBV6-1	TRBJ1-1	CASSRGWWGEAFF	TGTGCCAGCTCTAGGGGGTGGTGGGGTGAAGCTTTCTTT
TRBD1	NA	TRBV20-1	TRBJ2-3	CSAPGQGGDTQYF	TGCAGTGCCCCGGGACAGGGAGGAGATACGCAGTATTTT
TRBD1	NA	TRBV20-1	TRBJ1-4	CSARETGRGKLFF	TGCAGTGCTAGAGAGACAGGGAGGGGAAAACTGTTTTTT
TRBD2	NA	TRBV14	TRBJ2-5	CASSQNLAGGVPWETQYF	TGTGCCAGCAGCCAAAACCTAGCGGGGGGCGTTCCGTGGGAGACCCAGTACTTC
NA	few	TRBV27	TRBJ1-1	CASSIQVHTEAFF	TGTGCCAGCAGTATACAAGTTCACACTGAAGCTTTCTTT
TRBD2	NA	TRBV7-2	TRBJ2-7	CASSLQGGSFDEQYF	TGTGCCAGCAGCTTACAGGGAGGGAGCTTCGACGAGCAGTACTTC
NA	NA	TRBV11-2	TRBJ2-5	CASSPSPEETQYF	TGTGCCAGCAGCCCCTCACCCGAAGAGACCCAGTACTTC
TRBD2	once	TRBV27	TRBJ2-1	CASSLQPSGSSNEQFF	TGTGCCAGCAGTCTTCAGCCTAGCGGGAGCTCGAATGAGCAGTTCTTC
TRBD1	few	TRBV20-1	TRBJ2-5	CSVGDRGRSETQYF	TGCAGTGTTGGGGACAGGGGGCGTTCAGAGACCCAGTACTTC
TRBD2	NA	TRBV11-2	TRBJ2-7	CASGVAGLSYEQYF	TGTGCCAGCGGAGTAGCGGGTCTCTCCTACGAGCAGTACTTC
NA	few	TRBV13	TRBJ2-4	CASSFRVAKNIQYF	TGTGCCAGCAGCTTCCGAGTAGCCAAAAACATTCAGTACTTC
TRBD1	NA	TRBV27	TRBJ2-7	CATSDRAAYHEQYF	TGTGCCACCTCGGACAGGGCCGCTTACCACGAGCAGTACTTC
TRBD2	NA	TRBV20-1	TRBJ2-1	CSARTSGHAYNEQFF	TGCAGTGCCAGGACTAGCGGACATGCCTACAATGAGCAGTTCTTC
TRBD2	NA	TRBV20-1	TRBJ2-3	CSAIFLAGAHADHTDTQYF	TGCAGTGCTATTTTTCTAGCGGGCGCCCACGCCGACCACACAGATACGCAGTATTTT
TRBD2	NA	TRBV9	TRBJ2-1	CASSVGGLVTNEQFF	TGTGCCAGCAGCGTAGGGGGACTAGTGACCAATGAGCAGTTCTTC
NA	NA	TRBV7-9	TRBJ1-2	CASSLGEGNYGYTF	TGTGCCAGCAGCTTAGGGGAGGGCAACTATGGCTACACCTTC
TRBD1	NA	TRBV7-9	TRBJ1-6	CASSLGGTGPSPLHF	TGTGCCAGCAGCTTAGGGGGGACAGGCCCTTCACCCCTCCACTTT
TRBD2	few	TRBV6-6	TRBJ2-7	CASSFTRLAGANEQYF	TGTGCCAGCAGTTTTACCAGACTAGCGGGGGCGAACGAGCAGTACTTC
NA	NA	TRBV6-1	TRBJ2-7	CASSEGRGCEQYF	TGTGCCAGCAGTGAAGGCAGGGGCTGCGAGCAGTACTTC